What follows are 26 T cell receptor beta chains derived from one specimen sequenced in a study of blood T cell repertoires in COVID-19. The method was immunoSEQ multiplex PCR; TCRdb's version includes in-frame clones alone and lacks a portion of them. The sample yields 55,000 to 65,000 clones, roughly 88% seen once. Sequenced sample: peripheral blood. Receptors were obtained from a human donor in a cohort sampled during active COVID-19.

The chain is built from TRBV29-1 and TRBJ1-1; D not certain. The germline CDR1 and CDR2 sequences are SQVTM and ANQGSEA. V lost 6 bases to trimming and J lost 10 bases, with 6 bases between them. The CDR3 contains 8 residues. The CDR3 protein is CSVTGAFF. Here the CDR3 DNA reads TGCAGCGTAACGGGAGCTTTCTTT.

The CDR3 spells CASKGQGVSYNSPLHF. CDR3 bases: TGTGCCAGCAAGGGACAGGGGGTATCCTATAATTCACCCCTCCACTTT. V and J are TRBV27 and TRBJ1-6; 11 positions agree with TRBD1. The CDR3 is 16 residues long. The junction had 3 bases not matched to a gene; V was cut back by 7 bases and J by 1 base. Per germline, CDR1 MNHEY and CDR2 SMNVEV (reference sequence).

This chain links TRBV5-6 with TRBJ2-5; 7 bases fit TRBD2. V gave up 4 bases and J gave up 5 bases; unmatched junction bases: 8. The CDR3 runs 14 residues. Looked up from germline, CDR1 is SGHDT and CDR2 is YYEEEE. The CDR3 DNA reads TGTGCCAGCAGCGGGGAGGGAGAATGGGAGACCCAGTACTTC. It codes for CASSGEGEWETQYF.

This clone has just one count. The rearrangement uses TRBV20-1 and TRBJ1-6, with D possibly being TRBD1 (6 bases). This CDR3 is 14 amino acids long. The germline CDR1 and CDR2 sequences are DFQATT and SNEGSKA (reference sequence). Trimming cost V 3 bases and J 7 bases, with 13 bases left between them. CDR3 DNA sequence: TGCAGTGCTAGTCGGACAGTACCGAATTCACCCCTCCACTTT. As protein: CSASRTVPNSPLHF.

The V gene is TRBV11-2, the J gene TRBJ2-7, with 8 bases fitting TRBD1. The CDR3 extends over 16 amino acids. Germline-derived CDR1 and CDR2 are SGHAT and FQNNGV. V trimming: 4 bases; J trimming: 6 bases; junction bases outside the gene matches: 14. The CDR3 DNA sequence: TGTGCCAGCAGCTCTTTACGCCTCAGGGGGCCAGGCGAGCAGTACTTC. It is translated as CASSSLRLRGPGEQYF.

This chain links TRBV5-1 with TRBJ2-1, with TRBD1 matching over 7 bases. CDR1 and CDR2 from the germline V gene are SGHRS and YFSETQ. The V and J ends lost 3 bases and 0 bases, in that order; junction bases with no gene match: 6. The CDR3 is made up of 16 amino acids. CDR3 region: CASSSSGTASYNEQFF. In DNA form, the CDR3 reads TGCGCCAGCAGCTCTTCCGGGACAGCCTCCTACAATGAGCAGTTCTTC.

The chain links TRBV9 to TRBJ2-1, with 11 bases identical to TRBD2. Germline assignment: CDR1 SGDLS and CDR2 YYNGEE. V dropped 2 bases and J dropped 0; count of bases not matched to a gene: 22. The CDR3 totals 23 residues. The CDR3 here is CASSVSAQLSGTSGPSSYNEQFF. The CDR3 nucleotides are TGTGCCAGCAGCGTTTCAGCCCAATTATCCGGGACTAGCGGACCCAGCTCCTACAATGAGCAGTTCTTC.

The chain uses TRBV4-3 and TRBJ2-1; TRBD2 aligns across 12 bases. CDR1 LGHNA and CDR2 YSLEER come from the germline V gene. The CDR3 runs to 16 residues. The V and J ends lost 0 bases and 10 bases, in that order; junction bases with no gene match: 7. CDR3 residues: CASSQEWASGRAEQFF. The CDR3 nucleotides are TGCGCCAGCAGCCAAGAATGGGCTAGCGGGAGGGCGGAGCAGTTCTTC.

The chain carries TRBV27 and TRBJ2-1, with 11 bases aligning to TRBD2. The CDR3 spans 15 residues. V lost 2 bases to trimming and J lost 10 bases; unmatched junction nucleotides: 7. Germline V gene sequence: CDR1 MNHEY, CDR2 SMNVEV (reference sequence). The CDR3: CASSLALAGAGEQFF. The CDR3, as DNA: TGTGCCAGCAGTTTAGCACTAGCGGGAGCCGGGGAGCAGTTCTTC.

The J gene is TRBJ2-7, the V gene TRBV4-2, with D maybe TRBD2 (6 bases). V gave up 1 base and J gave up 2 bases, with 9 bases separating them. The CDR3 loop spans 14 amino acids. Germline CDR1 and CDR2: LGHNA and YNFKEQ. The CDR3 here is CASSQGLGTYEQYF. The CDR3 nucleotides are TGTGCCAGCAGCCAAGGACTAGGGACCTACGAGCAGTACTTC.

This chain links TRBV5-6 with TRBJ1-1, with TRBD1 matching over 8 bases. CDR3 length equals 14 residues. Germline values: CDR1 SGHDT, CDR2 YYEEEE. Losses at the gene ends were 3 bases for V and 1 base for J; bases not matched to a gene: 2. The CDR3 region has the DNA TGTGCCAGCAGCTCAACAGGGGGGAACACTGAAGCTTTCTTT. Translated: CASSSTGGNTEAFF.

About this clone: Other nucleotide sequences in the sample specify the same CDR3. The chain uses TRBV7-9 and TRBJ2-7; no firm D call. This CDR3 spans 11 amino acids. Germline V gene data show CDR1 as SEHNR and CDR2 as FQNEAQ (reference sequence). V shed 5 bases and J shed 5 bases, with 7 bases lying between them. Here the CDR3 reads CASSPGNEQYF. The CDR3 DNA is TGTGCCAGCAGCCCGGGTAACGAGCAGTACTTC.

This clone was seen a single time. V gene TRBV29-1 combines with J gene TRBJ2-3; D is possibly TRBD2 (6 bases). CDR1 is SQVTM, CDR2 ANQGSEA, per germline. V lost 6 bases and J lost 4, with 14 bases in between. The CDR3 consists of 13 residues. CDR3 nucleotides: TGCAGCGTCCTGGACGGGGAGGCAGATACGCAGTATTTT. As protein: CSVLDGEADTQYF.

The CDR3 DNA is TGTGCCAGCAGCTACGGGACTAGCGGGAGCACAGATACGCAGTATTTT. As protein: CASSYGTSGSTDTQYF. The chain uses TRBV6-5 and TRBJ2-3, with 12 nucleotides matching TRBD2. J gave up 0 bases and V 6 bases, and 4 bases lay outside the gene matches. The CDR3 is made up of 16 amino acids. The germline V gene encodes CDR1 MNHEY and CDR2 SVGAGI.

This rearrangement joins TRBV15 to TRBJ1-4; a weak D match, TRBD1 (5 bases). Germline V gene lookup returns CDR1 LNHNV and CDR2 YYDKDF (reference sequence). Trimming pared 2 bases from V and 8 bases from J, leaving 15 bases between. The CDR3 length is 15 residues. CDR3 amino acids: CATSRPQASREKLFF. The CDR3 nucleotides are TGTGCCACCAGCAGACCACAGGCGTCTAGAGAAAAACTGTTTTTT.

The CDR3 nucleotides are TGTGCCAGCAGCCGCCCCGGGGGGAAGAACACTGAAGCTTTCTTT. It is translated as CASSRPGGKNTEAFF. The chain is built from TRBV28 and TRBJ1-1; weak D call: TRBD1 (5 bases). Trimming took 6 bases from V and 1 from J, leaving 15 bases between them. The CDR3 runs 15 residues. The germline gives CDR1 MDHEN, CDR2 SYDVKM.

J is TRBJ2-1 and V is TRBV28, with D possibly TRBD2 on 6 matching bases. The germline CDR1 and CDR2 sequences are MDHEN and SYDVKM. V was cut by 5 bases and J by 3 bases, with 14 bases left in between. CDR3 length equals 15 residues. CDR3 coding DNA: TGTGCCAGCAGTCCCTTTGGGCGGGACTACAATGAGCAGTTCTTC. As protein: CASSPFGRDYNEQFF. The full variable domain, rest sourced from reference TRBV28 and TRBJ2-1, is DVKVTQSSRYLVKRTGEKVFLECVQDMDHENMFWYRQDPGLGLRLIYFSYDVKMKEKGDIPEGYSVSREKKERFSLILESASTNQTSMYLCASSPFGRDYNEQFFGPGTRLTVL.

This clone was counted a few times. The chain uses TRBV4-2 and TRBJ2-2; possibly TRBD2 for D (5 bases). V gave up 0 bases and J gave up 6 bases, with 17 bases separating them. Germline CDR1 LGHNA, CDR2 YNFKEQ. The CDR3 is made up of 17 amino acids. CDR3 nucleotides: TGTGCCAGCAGCCAAGAAGATTCAGGACTTTCCCCCGGGGAGCTGTTTTTT. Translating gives CASSQEDSGLSPGELFF.

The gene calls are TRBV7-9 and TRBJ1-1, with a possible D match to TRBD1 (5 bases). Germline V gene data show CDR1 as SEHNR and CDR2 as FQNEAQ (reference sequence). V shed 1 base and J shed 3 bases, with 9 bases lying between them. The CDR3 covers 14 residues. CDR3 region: CASSLVGGDTEAFF. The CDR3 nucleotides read TGTGCCAGCAGCTTAGTGGGGGGGGACACTGAAGCTTTCTTT. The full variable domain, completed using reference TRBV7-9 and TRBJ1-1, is DTGVSQNPRHKITKRGQNVTFRCDPISEHNRLYWYRQTLGQGPEFLTYFQNEAQLEKSRLLSDRFSAERPKGSFSTLEIQRTEQGDSAMYLCASSLVGGDTEAFFGQGTRLTVV.

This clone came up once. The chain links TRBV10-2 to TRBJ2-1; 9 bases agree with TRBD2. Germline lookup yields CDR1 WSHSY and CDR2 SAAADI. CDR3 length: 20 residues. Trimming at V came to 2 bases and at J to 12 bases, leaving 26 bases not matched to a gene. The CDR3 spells CASSETRNQVAGVPTMTQFF. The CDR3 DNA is TGCGCCAGCAGTGAGACGAGAAACCAAGTAGCGGGAGTACCGACAATGACGCAGTTCTTC.

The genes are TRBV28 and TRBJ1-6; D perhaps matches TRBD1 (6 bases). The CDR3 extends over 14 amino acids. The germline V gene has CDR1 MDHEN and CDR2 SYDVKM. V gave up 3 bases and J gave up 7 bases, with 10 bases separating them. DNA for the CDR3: TGTGCCAGCAGTTTCGGACAGCTCAATTCACCCCTCCACTTT. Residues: CASSFGQLNSPLHF.

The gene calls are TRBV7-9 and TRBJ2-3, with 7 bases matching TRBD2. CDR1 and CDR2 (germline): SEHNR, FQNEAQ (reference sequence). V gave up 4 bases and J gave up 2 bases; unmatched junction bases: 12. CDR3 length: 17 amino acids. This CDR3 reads CASSSPTTSRNTDTQYF. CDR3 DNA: TGTGCCAGCAGCTCGCCGACGACTAGCCGAAACACAGATACGCAGTATTTT.

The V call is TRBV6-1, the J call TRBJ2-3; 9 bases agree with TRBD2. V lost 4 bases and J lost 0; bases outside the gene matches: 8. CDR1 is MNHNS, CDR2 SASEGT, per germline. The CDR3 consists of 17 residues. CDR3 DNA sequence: TGTGCCAGCAGTGTTCCTAGCGGGGCGCCTAGCACAGATACGCAGTATTTT. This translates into CASSVPSGAPSTDTQYF.

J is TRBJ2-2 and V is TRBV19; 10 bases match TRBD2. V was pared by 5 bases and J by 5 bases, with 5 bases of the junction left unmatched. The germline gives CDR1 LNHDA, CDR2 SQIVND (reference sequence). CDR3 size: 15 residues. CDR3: CASSAALAGTGELFF. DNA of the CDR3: TGTGCCAGTAGTGCAGCACTAGCGGGGACCGGGGAGCTGTTTTTT.

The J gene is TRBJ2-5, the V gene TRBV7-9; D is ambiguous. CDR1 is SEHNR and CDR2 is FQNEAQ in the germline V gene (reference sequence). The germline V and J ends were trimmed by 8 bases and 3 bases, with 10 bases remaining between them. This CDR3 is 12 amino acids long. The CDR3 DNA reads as TGTGCCAGCGAAAGCTTCGAAGAGACCCAGTACTTC. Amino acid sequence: CASESFEETQYF.

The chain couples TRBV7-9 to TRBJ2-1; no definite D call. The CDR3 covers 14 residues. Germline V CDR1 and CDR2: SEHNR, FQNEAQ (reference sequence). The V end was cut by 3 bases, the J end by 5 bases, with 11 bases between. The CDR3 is CASSFVGRNNEQFF. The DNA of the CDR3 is TGTGCCAGCAGCTTTGTGGGCCGTAACAATGAGCAGTTCTTC.